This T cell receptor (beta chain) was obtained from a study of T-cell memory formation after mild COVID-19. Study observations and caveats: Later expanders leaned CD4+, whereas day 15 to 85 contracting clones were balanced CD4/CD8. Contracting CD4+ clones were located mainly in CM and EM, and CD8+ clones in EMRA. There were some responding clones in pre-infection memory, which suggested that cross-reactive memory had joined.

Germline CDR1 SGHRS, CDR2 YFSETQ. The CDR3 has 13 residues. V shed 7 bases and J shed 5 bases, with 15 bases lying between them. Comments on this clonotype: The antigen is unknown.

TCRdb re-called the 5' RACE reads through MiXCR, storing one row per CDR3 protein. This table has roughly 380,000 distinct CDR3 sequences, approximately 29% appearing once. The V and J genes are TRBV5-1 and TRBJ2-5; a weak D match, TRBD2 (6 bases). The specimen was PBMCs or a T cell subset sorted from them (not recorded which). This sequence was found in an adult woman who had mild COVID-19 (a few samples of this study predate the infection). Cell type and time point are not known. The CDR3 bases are TGCGCCAGCGCCGGAGGGGTTGCGGAGACCCAGTACTTC. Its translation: CASAGGVAETQYF.